The clone carrying this T cell receptor (beta chain) was observed a few times. What it binds is unknown. The source of the sample is a study of PD-1 blockade in classical Hodgkin lymphoma. Study-wide points: Baseline diversity resembling that of newly diagnosed patients was seen in complete responders. Unlike CD8+ TCR diversity, which did not rise significantly by C4D1, CD4+ TCR diversity did.

Only in-frame clones appear in the TCRdb table, and some are missing; sequencing was by immunoSEQ multiplex PCR. The sample includes 120,000 to 150,000 clones, just under 80% of them seen just once. Brentuximab vedotin exposure varied among the patients, all of whom had relapsed after autologous stem cell transplantation. Germline V lookup: CDR1 SGHAT, CDR2 FQNNGV. The CDR3 spans 13 residues. Deletions cut 5 bases from V and 1 base from J, with 8 bases between. This TCR derives from a human donor with classical Hodgkin lymphoma. V is TRBV11-2 and J is TRBJ2-5; D call uncertain. The starting material was peripheral blood mononuclear cells (PBMCs), obtained before the second cycle of nivolumab. The CDR3 spells CASSVQFQETQYF. The CDR3 bases are TGTGCCAGCAGCGTACAGTTCCAAGAGACCCAGTACTTC.